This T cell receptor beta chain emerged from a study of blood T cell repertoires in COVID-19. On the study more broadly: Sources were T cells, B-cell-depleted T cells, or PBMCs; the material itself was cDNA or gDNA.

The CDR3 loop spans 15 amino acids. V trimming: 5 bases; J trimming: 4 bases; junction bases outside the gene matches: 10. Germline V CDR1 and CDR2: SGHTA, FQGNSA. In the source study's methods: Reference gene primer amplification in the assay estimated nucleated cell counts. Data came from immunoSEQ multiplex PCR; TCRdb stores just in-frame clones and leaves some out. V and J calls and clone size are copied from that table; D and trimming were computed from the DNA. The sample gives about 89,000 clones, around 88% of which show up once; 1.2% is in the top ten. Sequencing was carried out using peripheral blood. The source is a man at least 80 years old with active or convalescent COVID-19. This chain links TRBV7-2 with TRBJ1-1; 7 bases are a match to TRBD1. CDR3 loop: CASSPTRQGVTEAFF. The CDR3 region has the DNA TGTGCCAGCAGCCCAACGAGGCAGGGGGTCACTGAAGCTTTCTTT.